The next 6 T cell receptor beta chains were all read from a single sample in a study of blood T cell repertoires in COVID-19. Profiled with immunoSEQ multiplex PCR; TCRdb holds only in-frame clones, not every one. The table lists 250,000 to 300,000 clones, approximately 86% of them singletons. The specimen sequenced was peripheral blood. Source of these receptors: a man aged 18-30 years with active or convalescent COVID-19.

This clone was observed once. The chain joins TRBV20-1 to TRBJ2-2; 9 bases are a match to TRBD2. Germline V gene sequence: CDR1 DFQATT, CDR2 SNEGSKA (reference sequence). V gave up 6 bases and J gave up 0 bases; unmatched junction bases: 8. The CDR3 is made up of 16 amino acids. CDR3 nucleotide sequence: TGCAGTGCCAGTGCGAGCGGGAGGACGAACACCGGGGAGCTGTTTTTT. It is translated as CSASASGRTNTGELFF.

The chain has TRBV27 and TRBJ1-5; 7 bases align to TRBD1. Germline values: CDR1 MNHEY, CDR2 SMNVEV (reference sequence). This CDR3 is built from 13 residues. The V segment lost 4 bases and the J segment 8 bases; nucleotides outside the gene matches: 5. The CDR3 reads CASSSLTGEPQHF. Here the CDR3 DNA reads TGTGCCAGCAGTTCACTCACAGGGGAGCCCCAGCATTTT.

The chain links TRBV28 to TRBJ1-1; TRBD1 matches 8 bases. The germline V gene has CDR1 MDHEN and CDR2 SYDVKM. Germline trimming cut 6 bases from V and 3 bases from J; bases unmatched to any gene: 6. The CDR3 length is 14 residues. The CDR3 protein is CASRPGQGDTEAFF. The CDR3 nucleotides are TGTGCCAGCAGGCCTGGACAGGGAGACACTGAAGCTTTCTTT.

As for this clone: This sample includes further DNA sequences coding for the same CDR3. V usage is TRBV6-5 and J usage is TRBJ1-4; 9 bases agree with TRBD1. The CDR3 covers 15 residues. CDR1 and CDR2 (germline): MNHEY, SVGAGI. V lost 0 bases, J lost 8 bases, and 4 bases stayed unmatched. CDR3 in DNA: TGTGCCAGCAGTTACTCAACAGGGGGCAAGGAAAAACTGTTTTTT. Residues: CASSYSTGGKEKLFF.

The chain carries TRBV10-2 and TRBJ1-1; no definite D call. Germline lookup yields CDR1 WSHSY and CDR2 SAAADI. V lost 6 bases and J 5 bases, leaving 10 bases between the germline ends. The CDR3 is made up of 12 amino acids. CDR3 nucleotide sequence: TGCGCCAGCAGCGAAGATCAGACTGAAGCTTTCTTT. Its translation: CASSEDQTEAFF.

The V gene is TRBV28, the J gene TRBJ1-4; D perhaps matches TRBD1 (6 bases). This CDR3 is 14 amino acids long. V dropped 5 bases and J dropped 5 bases, with 12 bases sitting between them. The V gene's germline CDR1 is MDHEN and CDR2 SYDVKM. The CDR3 region has the DNA TGTGCCAGCAGTGAGACAGGCCAAAATGAAAAACTGTTTTTT. Protein: CASSETGQNEKLFF.